The entry below describes one T cell receptor beta chain. Trimming shortened V by 8 bases and J by 6 bases, and 7 bases separated the two germline ends. Germline V gives CDR1 KGHSH, CDR2 LQKENI. This CDR3 has 11 residues. This record comes from a study of blood T cell repertoires in COVID-19. As for the study in general: COVID-19 samples from acute and convalescent phases originated in the United States, Italy and Spain. PBMCs, B-cell-depleted T cells, or T cells were the source of the cDNA or gDNA that made up the material.

Authors' data handling: Amplified reference gene primers provided the basis for estimating nucleated cell counts. Profiling relied on immunoSEQ multiplex PCR, and the TCRdb table lists in-frame clones only, not all of them. V, J and clone size are those of that table, while D and trimming were read from the DNA. The profile covers approximately 13,000 clones, with 73% appearing a single time and roughly 19% taken by the ten largest. This receptor was obtained from a boy between 2 and 10 years old with active or convalescent COVID-19. The V and J genes are TRBV18 and TRBJ2-2; no firm D call. Sequencing was performed on peripheral blood. CDR3 in DNA: TGTGCCAGCCGTCGCGCCGGGGAGCTGTTTTTT. Its translation is CASRRAGELFF. Full variable domain (remainder filled in from reference TRBV18 and TRBJ2-2): NAGVMQNPRHLVRRRGQEARLRCSPMKGHSHVYWYRQLPEEGLKFMVYLQKENIIDESGMPKERFSAEFPKEGPSILRIQQVVRGDSAAYFCASRRAGELFFGEGSRLTVL.